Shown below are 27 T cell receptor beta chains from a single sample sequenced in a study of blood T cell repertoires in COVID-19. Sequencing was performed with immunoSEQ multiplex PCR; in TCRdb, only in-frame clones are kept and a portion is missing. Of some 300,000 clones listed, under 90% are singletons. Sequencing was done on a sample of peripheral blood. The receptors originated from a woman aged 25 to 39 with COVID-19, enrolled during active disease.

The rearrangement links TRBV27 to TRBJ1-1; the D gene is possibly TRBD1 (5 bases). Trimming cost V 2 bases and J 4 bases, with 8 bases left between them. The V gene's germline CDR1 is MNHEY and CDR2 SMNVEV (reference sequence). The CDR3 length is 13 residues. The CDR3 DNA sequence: TGTGCCAGCAGTTTAGTTCAGGGCACTGAAGCTTTCTTT. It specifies CASSLVQGTEAFF.

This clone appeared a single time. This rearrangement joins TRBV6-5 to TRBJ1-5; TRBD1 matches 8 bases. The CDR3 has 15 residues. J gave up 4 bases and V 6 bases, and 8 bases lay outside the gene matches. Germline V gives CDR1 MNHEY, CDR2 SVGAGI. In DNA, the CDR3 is TGTGCCAGCAGACAAGGGGGACAGGCTAATCAGCCCCAGCATTTT. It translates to CASRQGGQANQPQHF.

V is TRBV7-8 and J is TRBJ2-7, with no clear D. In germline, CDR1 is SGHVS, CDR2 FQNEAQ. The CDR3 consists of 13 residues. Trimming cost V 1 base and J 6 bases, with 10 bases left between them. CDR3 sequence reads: CASSLVTSGEQYV. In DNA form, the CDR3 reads TGTGCCAGCAGCTTAGTCACATCGGGCGAGCAGTACGTC.

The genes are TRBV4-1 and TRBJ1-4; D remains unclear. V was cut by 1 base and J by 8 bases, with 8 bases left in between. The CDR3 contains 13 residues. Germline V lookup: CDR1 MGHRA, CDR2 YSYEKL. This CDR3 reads CASSQALSEKLFF. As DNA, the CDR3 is TGCGCCAGCAGCCAAGCCCTATCGGAAAAACTGTTTTTT.

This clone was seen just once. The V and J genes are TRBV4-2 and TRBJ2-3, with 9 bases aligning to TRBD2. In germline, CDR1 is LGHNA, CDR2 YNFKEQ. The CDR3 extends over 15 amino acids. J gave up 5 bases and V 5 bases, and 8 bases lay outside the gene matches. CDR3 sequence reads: CASSARAGGKDTQYF. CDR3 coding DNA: TGTGCCAGCAGCGCAAGAGCGGGGGGTAAAGATACGCAGTATTTT.

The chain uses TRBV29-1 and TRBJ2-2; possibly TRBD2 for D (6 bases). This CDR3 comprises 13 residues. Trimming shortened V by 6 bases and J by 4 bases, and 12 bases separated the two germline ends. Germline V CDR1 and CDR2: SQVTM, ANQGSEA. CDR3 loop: CSVRDSLTGELFF. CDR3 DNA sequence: TGCAGCGTCCGGGACTCCCTCACCGGGGAGCTGTTTTTT.

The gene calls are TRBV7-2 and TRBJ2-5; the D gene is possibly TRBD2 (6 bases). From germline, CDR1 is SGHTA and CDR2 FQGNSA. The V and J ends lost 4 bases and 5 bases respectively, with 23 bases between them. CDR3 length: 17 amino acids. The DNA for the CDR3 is TGTGCCAGCAGCTCTCTCCCCCCAGGGATGGGGAGGGAGACCCAGTACTTC. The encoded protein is CASSSLPPGMGRETQYF. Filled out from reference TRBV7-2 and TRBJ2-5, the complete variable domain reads GAGVSQSPSNKVTEKGKDVELRCDPISGHTALYWYRQSLGQGLEFLIYFQGNSAPDKSGLPSDRFSAERTGGSVSTLTIQRTQQEDSAVYLCASSSLPPGMGRETQYFGPGTRLLVL.

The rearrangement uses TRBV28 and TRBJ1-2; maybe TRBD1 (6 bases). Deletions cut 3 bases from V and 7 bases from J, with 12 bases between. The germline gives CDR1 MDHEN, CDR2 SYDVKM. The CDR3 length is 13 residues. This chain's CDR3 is CASSLGGASGYTF. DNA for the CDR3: TGTGCCAGCAGTTTGGGGGGGGCAAGTGGCTACACCTTC.

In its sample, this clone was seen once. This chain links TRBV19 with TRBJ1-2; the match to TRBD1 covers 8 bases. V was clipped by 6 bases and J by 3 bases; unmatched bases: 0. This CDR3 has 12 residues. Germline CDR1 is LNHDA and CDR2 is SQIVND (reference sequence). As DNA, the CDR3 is TGTGCCAGTAGGACAGGGGACTATGGCTACACCTTC. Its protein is CASRTGDYGYTF.

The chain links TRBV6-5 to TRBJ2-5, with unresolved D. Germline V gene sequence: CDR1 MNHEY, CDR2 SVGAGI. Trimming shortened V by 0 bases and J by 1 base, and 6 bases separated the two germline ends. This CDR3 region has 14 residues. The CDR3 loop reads CASSYSGSQETQYF. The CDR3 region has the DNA TGTGCCAGCAGTTACTCGGGCAGCCAAGAGACCCAGTACTTC.

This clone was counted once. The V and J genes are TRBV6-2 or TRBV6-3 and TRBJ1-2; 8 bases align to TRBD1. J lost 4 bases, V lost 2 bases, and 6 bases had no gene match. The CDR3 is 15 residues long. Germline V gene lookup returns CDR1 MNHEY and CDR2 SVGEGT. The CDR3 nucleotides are TGTGCCAGCAGTTACCCAAGGACAGGGTCCTATGGCTACACCTTC. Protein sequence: CASSYPRTGSYGYTF.

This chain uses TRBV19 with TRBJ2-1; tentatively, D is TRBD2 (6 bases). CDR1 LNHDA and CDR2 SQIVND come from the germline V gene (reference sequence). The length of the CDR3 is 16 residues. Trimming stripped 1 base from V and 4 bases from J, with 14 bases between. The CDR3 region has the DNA TGTGCCAGTAGTATAGTGACTAGATCTGTTTACAATGAGCAGTTCTTC. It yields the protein CASSIVTRSVYNEQFF.

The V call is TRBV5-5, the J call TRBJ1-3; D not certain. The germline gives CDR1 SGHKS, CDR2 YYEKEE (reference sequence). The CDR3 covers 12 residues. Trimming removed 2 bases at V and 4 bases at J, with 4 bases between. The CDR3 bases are TGTGCCAGCAGCTTTCTGGGAAACACCATATATTTT. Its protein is CASSFLGNTIYF.

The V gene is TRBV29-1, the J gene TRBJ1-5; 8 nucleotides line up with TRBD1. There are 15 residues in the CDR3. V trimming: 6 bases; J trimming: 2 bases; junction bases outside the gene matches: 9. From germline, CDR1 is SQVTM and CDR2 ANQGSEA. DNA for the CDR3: TGCAGCGTGGTTACAGGGGGGGGAGGCAATCAGCCCCAGCATTTT. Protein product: CSVVTGGGGNQPQHF. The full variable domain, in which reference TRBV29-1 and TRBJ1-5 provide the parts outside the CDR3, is SAVISQKPSRDICQRGTSLTIQCQVDSQVTMMFWYRQQPGQSLTLIATANQGSEATYESGFVIDKFPISRPNLTFSTLTVSNMSPEDSSIYLCSVVTGGGGNQPQHFGDGTRLSIL.

CDR3: CASGLAGAPSTDTQYF. The DNA for the CDR3 is TGTGCCAGCGGACTAGCGGGGGCACCCAGCACAGATACGCAGTATTTT. V is TRBV27 and J is TRBJ2-3; 13 positions agree with TRBD2. Losses at the gene ends were 8 bases for V and 0 bases for J; bases not matched to a gene: 5. CDR3 length: 16 amino acids. Germline assignment: CDR1 MNHEY and CDR2 SMNVEV (reference sequence).

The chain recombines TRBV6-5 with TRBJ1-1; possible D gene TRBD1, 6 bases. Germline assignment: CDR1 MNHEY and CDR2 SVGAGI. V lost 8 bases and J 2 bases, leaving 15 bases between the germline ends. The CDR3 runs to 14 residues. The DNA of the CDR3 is TGTGCCAGCTCATTGTACAGGGTTAACACTGAAGCTTTCTTT. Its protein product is CASSLYRVNTEAFF.

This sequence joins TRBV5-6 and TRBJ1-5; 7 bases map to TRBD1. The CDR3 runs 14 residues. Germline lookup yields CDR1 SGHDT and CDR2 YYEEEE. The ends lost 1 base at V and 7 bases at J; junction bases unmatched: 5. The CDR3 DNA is TGTGCCAGCAGCTTGAGAGGGGGCGGGCAGCCCCAGCATTTT. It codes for CASSLRGGGQPQHF.

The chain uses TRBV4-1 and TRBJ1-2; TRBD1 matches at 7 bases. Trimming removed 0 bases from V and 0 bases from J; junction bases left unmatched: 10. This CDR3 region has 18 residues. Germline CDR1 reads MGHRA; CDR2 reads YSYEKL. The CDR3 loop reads CASSQDPIPGQSNYGYTF. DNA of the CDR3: TGCGCCAGCAGCCAAGATCCTATTCCGGGACAGTCTAACTATGGCTACACCTTC.

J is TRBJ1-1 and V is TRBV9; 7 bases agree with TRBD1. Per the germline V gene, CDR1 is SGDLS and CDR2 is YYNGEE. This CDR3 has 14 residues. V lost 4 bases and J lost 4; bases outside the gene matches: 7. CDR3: CASSISQGLTEAFF. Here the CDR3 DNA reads TGTGCCAGCAGCATCTCACAGGGGCTCACTGAAGCTTTCTTT.

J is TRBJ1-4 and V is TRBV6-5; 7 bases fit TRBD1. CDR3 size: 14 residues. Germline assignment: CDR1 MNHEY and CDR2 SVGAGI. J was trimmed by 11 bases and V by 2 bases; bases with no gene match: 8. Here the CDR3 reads CASSYEPGTAKLFF. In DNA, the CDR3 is TGTGCCAGCAGTTACGAGCCGGGGACAGCCAAACTGTTTTTT.

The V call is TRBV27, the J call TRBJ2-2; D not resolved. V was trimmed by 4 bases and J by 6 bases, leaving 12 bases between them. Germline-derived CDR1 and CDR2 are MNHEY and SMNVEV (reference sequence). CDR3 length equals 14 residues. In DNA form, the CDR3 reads TGTGCCAGCAGTTCCGACTTTAGCCCCGGGGAGCTGTTTTTT. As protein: CASSSDFSPGELFF.

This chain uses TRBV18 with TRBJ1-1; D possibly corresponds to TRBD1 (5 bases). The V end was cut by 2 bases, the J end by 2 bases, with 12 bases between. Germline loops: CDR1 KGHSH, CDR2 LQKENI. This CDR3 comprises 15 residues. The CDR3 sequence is CASSPGQGGNTEAFF. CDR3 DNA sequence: TGTGCCAGCTCACCAGGGCAGGGAGGAAACACTGAAGCTTTCTTT.

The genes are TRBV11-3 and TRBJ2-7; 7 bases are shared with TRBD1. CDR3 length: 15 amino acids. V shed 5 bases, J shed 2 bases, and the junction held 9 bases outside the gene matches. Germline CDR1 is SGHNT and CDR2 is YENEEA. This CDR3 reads CASSARDSYTYEQYF. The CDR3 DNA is TGTGCCAGCAGCGCCCGGGACAGCTACACCTACGAGCAGTACTTC.

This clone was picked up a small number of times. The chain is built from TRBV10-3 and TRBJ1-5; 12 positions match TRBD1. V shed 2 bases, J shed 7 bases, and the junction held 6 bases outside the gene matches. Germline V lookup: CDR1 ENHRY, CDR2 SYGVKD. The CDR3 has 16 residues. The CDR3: CAISEPGQGALQPQHF. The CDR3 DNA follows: TGTGCCATCAGTGAGCCGGGACAGGGGGCTCTGCAGCCCCAGCATTTT.

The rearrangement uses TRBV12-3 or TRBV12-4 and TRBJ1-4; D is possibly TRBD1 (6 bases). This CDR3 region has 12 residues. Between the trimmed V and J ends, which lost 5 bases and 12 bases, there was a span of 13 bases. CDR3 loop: CASSLQGSELFF. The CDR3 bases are TGTGCCAGCAGTCTACAGGGAAGTGAACTGTTTTTT.

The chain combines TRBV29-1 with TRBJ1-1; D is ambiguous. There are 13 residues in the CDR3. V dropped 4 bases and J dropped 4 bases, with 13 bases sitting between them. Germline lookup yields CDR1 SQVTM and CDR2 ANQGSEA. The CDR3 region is CSVVREGTTEAFF. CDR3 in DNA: TGCAGCGTTGTCAGAGAGGGAACCACTGAAGCTTTCTTT. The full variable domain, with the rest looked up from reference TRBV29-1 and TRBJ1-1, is SAVISQKPSRDICQRGTSLTIQCQVDSQVTMMFWYRQQPGQSLTLIATANQGSEATYESGFVIDKFPISRPNLTFSTLTVSNMSPEDSSIYLCSVVREGTTEAFFGQGTRLTVV.

The CDR3 DNA follows: TGTGCCAGCAGCGCGGGGGGTAGGTACAATGAGCAGTTCTTC. As protein: CASSAGGRYNEQFF. The rearrangement links TRBV9 to TRBJ2-1, with 7 bases that match TRBD2. With 3 bases clipped from V and 4 bases from J, the junction kept 4 bases outside the gene matches. There are 14 residues in the CDR3. From germline, CDR1 is SGDLS and CDR2 YYNGEE.